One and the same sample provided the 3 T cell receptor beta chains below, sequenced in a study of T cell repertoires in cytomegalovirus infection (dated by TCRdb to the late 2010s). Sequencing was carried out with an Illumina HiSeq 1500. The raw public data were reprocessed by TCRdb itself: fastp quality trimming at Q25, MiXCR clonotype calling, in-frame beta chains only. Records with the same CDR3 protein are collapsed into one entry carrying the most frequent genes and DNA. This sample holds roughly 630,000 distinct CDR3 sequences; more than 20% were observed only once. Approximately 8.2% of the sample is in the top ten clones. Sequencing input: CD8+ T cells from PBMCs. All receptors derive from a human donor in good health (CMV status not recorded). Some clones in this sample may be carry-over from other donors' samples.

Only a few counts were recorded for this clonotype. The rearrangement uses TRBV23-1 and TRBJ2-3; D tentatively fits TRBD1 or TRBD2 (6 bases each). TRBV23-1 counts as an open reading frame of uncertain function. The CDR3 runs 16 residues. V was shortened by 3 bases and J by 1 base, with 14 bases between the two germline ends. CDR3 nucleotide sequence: TGCGCCAGCAGTCACCCTGGGGGGCTCCGCACAGATACGCAGTATTTT. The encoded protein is CASSHPGGLRTDTQYF.

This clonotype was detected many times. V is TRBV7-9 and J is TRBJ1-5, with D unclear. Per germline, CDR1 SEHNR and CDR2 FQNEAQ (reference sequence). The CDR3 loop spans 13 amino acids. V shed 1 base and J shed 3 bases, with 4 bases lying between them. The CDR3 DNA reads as TGTGCCAGCAGCTTAGAGGTCAATCAGCCCCAGCATTTT. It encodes CASSLEVNQPQHF.

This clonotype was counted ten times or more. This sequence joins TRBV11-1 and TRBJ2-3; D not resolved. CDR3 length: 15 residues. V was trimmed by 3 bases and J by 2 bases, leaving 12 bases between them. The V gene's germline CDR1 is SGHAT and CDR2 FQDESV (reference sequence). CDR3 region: CASSLADHDTDTQYF. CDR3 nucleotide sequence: TGTGCCAGCAGCTTGGCCGACCATGACACAGATACGCAGTATTTT.